A single sample gave rise to the 12 T cell receptor beta chains below, sequenced in a study of T-cell reconstitution after alpha-beta-depleted transplantation in children. Molecular barcoding with unique molecular identifiers was used for the TCRbeta library. TCRdb re-called the PCR reads through MiXCR, storing one row per CDR3 protein. The table lists 210,000 or so distinct CDR3 sequences, approximately 11% of them singletons. The material was PBMCs, obtained before TCRalphabeta/CD19-depleted stem cell transplant. These receptors came from a child under two years old with acute myeloid leukemia, due to receive a stem cell transplant.

This clonotype showed up many times. The rearrangement joins TRBV5-1 to TRBJ2-7; D is possibly TRBD2 (6 bases). CDR3 length: 15 residues. The germline gives CDR1 SGHRS, CDR2 YFSETQ. V was pared by 4 bases and J by 5 bases, with 19 bases between. In DNA form, the CDR3 reads TGCGCCAGCAGCCGGGGGACCGTGGGATGGGACGAGCAGTACTTC. Translating it yields CASSRGTVGWDEQYF.

This clonotype was detected ten times or more. V gene TRBV18 combines with J gene TRBJ2-4; a weak D match, TRBD1 (6 bases). The CDR3 is 15 amino acids. CDR1 and CDR2 (germline): KGHSH, LQKENI. The V end lost 1 base, the J end lost 1 base, and 8 bases lay between the germline ends. CDR3 in DNA: TGTGCCAGCTCACCACTAGGACAGGCCAAAAACATTCAGTACTTC. Translated, it gives CASSPLGQAKNIQYF.

The chain recombines TRBV21-1 with TRBJ2-1; TRBD2 is taken as the D call from the table, unchecked against the DNA. TRBV21-1 is described as a pseudogene. The CDR3 is 15 residues long. The CDR3 DNA is TGTGCCAGCAGCAAGGTAGCGGGAGTGTACAATGAGCAGTTCTTC. This translates into CASSKVAGVYNEQFF.

At least ten counts were recorded for this clonotype. The chain links TRBV7-9 to TRBJ1-2, with 7 bases aligning to TRBD1. CDR3 length: 13 residues. J gave up 7 bases and V 6 bases, and 8 bases lay outside the gene matches. The V gene's germline CDR1 is SEHNR and CDR2 FQNEAQ (reference sequence). CDR3 DNA: TGTGCCAGCAGTTTGATGACAGGGAGTGGCTACACCTTC. Translation gives CASSLMTGSGYTF.

On this clonotype itself: One base away lies a much larger clone, so this may be a sequencing read error. This sequence joins TRBV7-8 and TRBJ1-2; 8 bases align to TRBD1. Germline loops: CDR1 SGHVS, CDR2 FQNEAQ. This CDR3 is 15 amino acids long. The CDR3: CASSTRTGTNYGDTF. The CDR3 DNA follows: TGTGCCAGCAGCACAAGGACAGGGACTAACTATGGCGACACCTTC.

This clonotype was counted at least ten times. The chain carries TRBV29-1 and TRBJ2-1; D gene uncertain. This CDR3 has 12 residues. Trimming took 6 bases from V and 3 from J, leaving 9 bases between them. The germline gives CDR1 SQVTM, CDR2 ANQGSEA. CDR3: CSVDLFYNEQFF. CDR3 in DNA: TGCAGCGTCGATCTCTTCTACAATGAGCAGTTCTTC.

The table lists this clonotype with many counts. A read error may produce the germline difference seen at one junction end. The chain uses TRBV29-1 and TRBJ2-5, with D possibly being TRBD1 (6 bases). The CDR3 extends over 13 amino acids. Germline V gene lookup returns CDR1 SQVTM and CDR2 ANQGSEA. DNA of the CDR3: TGCAGCGCTGAAAACACGGAAGGGGGGACCCAGTACTTC. It is translated as CSAENTEGGTQYF.

This clonotype appeared many times. The genes are TRBV24-1 and TRBJ2-5, with D tentatively TRBD2 (7 bases). Germline assignment: CDR1 KGHDR and CDR2 SFDVKD. Trimming took 5 bases from V and 1 from J, leaving 13 bases between them. The CDR3 is 15 amino acids. The CDR3 reads CATSGGGRGQETQYF. CDR3 bases: TGTGCCACCAGTGGGGGGGGGCGCGGCCAAGAGACCCAGTACTTC.

This clonotype was seen ten or more times. This chain links TRBV7-8 with TRBJ2-5; D is possibly TRBD1 (5 bases). Germline lookup yields CDR1 SGHVS and CDR2 FQNEAQ. This CDR3 spans 14 amino acids. V lost 3 bases and J 0 bases, leaving 8 bases between the germline ends. CDR3 DNA: TGTGCCAGCAGCTTGGGGCCAGACCAAGAGACCCAGTACTTC. It encodes CASSLGPDQETQYF.

This clonotype has a count of ten or more. The rearrangement joins TRBV29-1 to TRBJ2-3, with unresolved D. Per germline, CDR1 SQVTM and CDR2 ANQGSEA. The CDR3 length is 12 residues. V dropped 6 bases and J dropped 4 bases, with 11 bases sitting between them. DNA of the CDR3: TGCAGCGTCGTTGGTCCCCCAGATACGCAGTATTTT. This codes for CSVVGPPDTQYF.

The chain combines TRBV7-9 with TRBJ2-3; D gene ambiguous. CDR3 length equals 14 residues. Germline V gene sequence: CDR1 SEHNR, CDR2 FQNEAQ (reference sequence). V was trimmed by 3 bases and J by 1 base, leaving 8 bases between them. CDR3 protein: CASSLGFGTDTQYF. CDR3 DNA sequence: TGTGCCAGCAGCTTGGGATTTGGCACAGATACGCAGTATTTT.

As to this clonotype: A much larger clone lies one base from this, so it may be a read error. The V call is TRBV30, the J call TRBJ1-2; no definite D call. Between the trimmed V and J ends, which lost 4 bases and 3 bases, there was a span of 15 bases. Germline V gene lookup returns CDR1 GTSNPN and CDR2 SVGIG (reference sequence). The CDR3 extends over 14 amino acids. The CDR3 DNA reads TGTGCCTGGATGCGCGAGGGAGGCCACTATGGCTACACCTTC. Translation gives CAWMREGGHYGYTF.